The following is a T cell receptor (beta chain) sequence with its context. The entry originates in a study of PD-L1 blockade in urothelial cancer. Libraries were prepared by immunoSEQ multiplex PCR; TCRdb keeps only in-frame clonotypes and omits some of them. The repertoire consists of about 84,000 clones, with over 90% occurring once and the leading ten covering 8% to 10%. CDR1 and CDR2 from the germline V gene are MNHEY and SMNVEV (reference sequence). Between the trimmed V and J ends, which lost 6 bases and 4 bases, there was a span of 16 bases. CDR3 size: 15 residues. Specimen: PBMCs, collected around atezolizumab (anti-PD-L1) treatment. The chain joins TRBV27 to TRBJ2-1; D is uncertain. This receptor was obtained from a man between 60 and 70 years old with urothelial cancer. The CDR3 loop reads CASRPLLLLYNEQFF. For the CDR3, the DNA is TGTGCCAGCAGGCCTCTACTACTTCTTTACAATGAGCAGTTCTTC.